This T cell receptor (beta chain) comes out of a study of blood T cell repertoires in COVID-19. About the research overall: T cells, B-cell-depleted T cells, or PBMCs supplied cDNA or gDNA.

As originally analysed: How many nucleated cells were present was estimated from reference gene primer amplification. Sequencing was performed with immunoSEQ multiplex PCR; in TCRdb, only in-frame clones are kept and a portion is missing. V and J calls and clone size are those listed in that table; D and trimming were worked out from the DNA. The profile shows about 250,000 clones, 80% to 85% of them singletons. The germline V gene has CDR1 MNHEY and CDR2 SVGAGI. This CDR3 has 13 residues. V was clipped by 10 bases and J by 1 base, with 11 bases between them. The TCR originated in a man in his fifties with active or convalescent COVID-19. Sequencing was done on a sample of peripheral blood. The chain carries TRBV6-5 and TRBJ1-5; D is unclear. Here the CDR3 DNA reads TGTGCCACCGTGGAGTGGAGCAATCAGCCCCAGCATTTT. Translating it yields CATVEWSNQPQHF.